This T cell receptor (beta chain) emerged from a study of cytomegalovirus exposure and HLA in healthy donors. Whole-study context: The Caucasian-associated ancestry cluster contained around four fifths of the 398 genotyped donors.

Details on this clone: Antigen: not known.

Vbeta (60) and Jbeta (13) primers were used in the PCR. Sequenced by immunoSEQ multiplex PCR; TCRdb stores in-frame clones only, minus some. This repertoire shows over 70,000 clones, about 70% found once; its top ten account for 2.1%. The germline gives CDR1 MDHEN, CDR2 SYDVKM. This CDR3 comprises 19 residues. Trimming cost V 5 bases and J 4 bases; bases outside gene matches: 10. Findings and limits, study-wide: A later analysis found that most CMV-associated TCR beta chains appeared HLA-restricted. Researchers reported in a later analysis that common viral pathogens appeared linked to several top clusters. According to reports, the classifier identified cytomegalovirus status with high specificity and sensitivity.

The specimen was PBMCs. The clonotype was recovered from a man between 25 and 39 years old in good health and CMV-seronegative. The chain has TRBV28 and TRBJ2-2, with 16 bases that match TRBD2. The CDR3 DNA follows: TGTGCCAGCAGTCTCCCCCCCGGGACTAGCGGGAGGGGCACCGGGGAGCTGTTTTTT. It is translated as CASSLPPGTSGRGTGELFF.